The TCR beta chain described here comes from a study of radiotherapy plus CTLA-4 blockade in lung cancer. Whole-study context: Objective responses emerged in about 20% of patients, and 31% attained disease control. Study results and limitations: Reports state that early shifts in blood T cell clones, with interferon-beta, best predicted response. Following radiotherapy plus ipilimumab, tumor-derived TCR clones expanded in the blood.

Profiling relied on immunoSEQ multiplex PCR, and the TCRdb table lists in-frame clones only, not all of them. Here the sample spans tens of thousands of clones, approximately 82% being singletons. Trimming removed 6 bases from V and 2 bases from J, with 25 bases in between. The germline V gene has CDR1 MGHDK and CDR2 SYGVNS. The CDR3 is 18 residues long. In regard to this clone: Its antigen is unknown.

The sample consisted of peripheral blood, taken from a patient treated with radiotherapy plus ipilimumab. V gene TRBV25-1 combines with J gene TRBJ1-2; a possible D gene is TRBD1 (5 bases). The receptor comes from a human donor with non-small cell lung cancer that progressed on radiotherapy plus ipilimumab. The CDR3: CASSPRGFSGSPNYGYTF. The CDR3 DNA reads TGTGCCAGCAGCCCGAGGGGATTTTCAGGGTCCCCGAACTATGGCTACACCTTC.